Below, 17 T cell receptor beta chains from the same sample are listed, as sequenced in a study of PD-L1 blockade in urothelial cancer. Using immunoSEQ multiplex PCR, the repertoire was profiled, and TCRdb retains in-frame clones only, with some absent. The sample has roughly 48,000 clones, approximately 84% seen once; the top ten hold approximately 6%. Sequencing was performed on PBMCs, taken around atezolizumab (anti-PD-L1) treatment. These receptors were taken from a man aged 40-49 years with urothelial cancer.

The V call is TRBV18, the J call TRBJ1-3; D is uncertain. The V gene lost 3 bases and the J gene lost 2 bases, with 14 bases spanning the gap. This CDR3 spans 16 amino acids. The V gene's germline CDR1 is KGHSH and CDR2 LQKENI. CDR3: CASSPAGKSTGNTIYF. DNA of the CDR3: TGTGCCAGCTCACCGGCGGGGAAATCGACTGGAAACACCATATATTTT.

The chain recombines TRBV5-4 with TRBJ2-7; TRBD2 matches at 12 bases. The ends lost 4 bases at V and 5 bases at J; junction bases unmatched: 22. CDR3 length: 20 amino acids. The germline gives CDR1 SGHNT, CDR2 YYREEE (reference sequence). The CDR3 sequence: CASSREGIGLAGGPPHEQYF. The CDR3 coding sequence is TGTGCCAGCAGCCGTGAAGGGATTGGGCTAGCGGGAGGGCCTCCCCACGAGCAGTACTTC.

CDR3 region: CASSPGGGQETQYF. The CDR3 DNA reads TGTGCCAGCAGCCCAGGGGGCGGCCAAGAGACCCAGTACTTC. The chain has TRBV7-9 and TRBJ2-5; 8 nucleotides align to TRBD1. CDR1 is SEHNR, CDR2 FQNEAQ, per germline (reference sequence). The CDR3 covers 14 residues. V shed 5 bases and J 1 base; nucleotides not matched to a gene: 3.

The J gene is TRBJ2-1, the V gene TRBV9, with 8 bases lining up with TRBD2. Germline CDR1 and CDR2: SGDLS and YYNGEE. This CDR3 region has 17 residues. With 0 bases clipped from V and 0 bases from J, the junction kept 5 bases outside the gene matches. The CDR3 is CASSVGKSGSSYNEQFF. Here the CDR3 DNA reads TGTGCCAGCAGCGTAGGAAAAAGCGGGAGCTCCTACAATGAGCAGTTCTTC.

The DNA for the CDR3 is TGCGCCAGCAGCTTGGAGCGCGTGACCTACAATGAGCAGTTCTTC. The encoded protein is CASSLERVTYNEQFF. V is TRBV5-1 and J is TRBJ2-1, with D uncertain. The CDR3 is 15 amino acids. Trimming removed 0 bases from V and 2 bases from J, with 9 bases in between. CDR1 and CDR2 from the germline V gene are SGHRS and YFSETQ. Using reference TRBV5-1 and TRBJ2-1 for the parts outside the CDR3, the full variable domain is KAGVTQTPRYLIKTRGQQVTLSCSPISGHRSVSWYQQTPGQGLQFLFEYFSETQRNKGNFPGRFSGRQFSNSRSEMNVSTLELGDSALYLCASSLERVTYNEQFFGPGTRLTVL.

This clone was counted once. The gene calls are TRBV5-1 and TRBJ1-4; D remains unclear. The CDR3 is 15 residues long. Germline values: CDR1 SGHRS, CDR2 YFSETQ. Deletions cut 0 bases from V and 7 bases from J, with 13 bases between. This CDR3 reads CASSLGNIVAEKLFF. CDR3 DNA sequence: TGCGCCAGCAGCTTGGGCAACATCGTCGCTGAAAAACTGTTTTTT.

This chain uses TRBV19 with TRBJ2-2; D might be TRBD1 (5 bases). The germline gives CDR1 LNHDA, CDR2 SQIVND (reference sequence). V lost 5 bases, J lost 1 base, and 8 bases lay in between. The CDR3 runs 14 residues. CDR3 region: CASSGDRNTGELFF. The CDR3 nucleotides are TGTGCCAGTAGTGGAGACAGGAACACCGGGGAGCTGTTTTTT.

The V gene is TRBV11-3, the J gene TRBJ2-7; 9 bases agree with TRBD1. Germline loops: CDR1 SGHNT, CDR2 YENEEA. CDR3 size: 11 residues. V lost 11 bases, J lost 3 bases, and 2 bases stayed unmatched. The CDR3 DNA is TGTGCCTCGGGACAGGGCTACGAGCAGTACTTC. This gives the protein CASGQGYEQYF.

This chain joins TRBV27 and TRBJ2-1; tentatively, D is TRBD2 (6 bases). In germline, CDR1 is MNHEY, CDR2 SMNVEV (reference sequence). Trimming shortened V by 7 bases and J by 1 base, and 14 bases separated the two germline ends. This CDR3 spans 15 amino acids. As DNA, the CDR3 is TGTGCCAGCAACCTTCTTGGGGGGTCCTACAATGAGCAGTTCTTC. The encoded protein is CASNLLGGSYNEQFF.

This clone has only a few counts. The chain employs TRBV5-1 and TRBJ2-7; the D gene is possibly TRBD2 (5 bases). Trimming took 7 bases from V and 3 from J, leaving 20 bases between them. Germline V gene sequence: CDR1 SGHRS, CDR2 YFSETQ. The CDR3 has 15 amino acids. CDR3 residues: CASRDREKGIYEQYF. CDR3 bases: TGCGCCAGCCGAGACCGGGAAAAGGGCATCTACGAGCAGTACTTC.

DNA of the CDR3: TGTGCCAGCAGTTACGTCCAGGGTCGGACTGAAGCTTTCTTT. Translating gives CASSYVQGRTEAFF. The chain joins TRBV6-5 to TRBJ1-1, with D tentatively TRBD1 (5 bases). CDR3 size: 14 residues. Trimming stripped 2 bases from V and 5 bases from J, with 12 bases between. CDR1 and CDR2 from the germline V gene are MNHEY and SVGAGI.

The J gene is TRBJ1-5, the V gene TRBV2; TRBD1 is a possible D gene (6 bases). This CDR3 has 15 residues. The ends were cut back, 8 bases at V and 2 bases at J, with 16 bases in the middle. The V gene's germline CDR1 is SNHLY and CDR2 FYNNEI. The CDR3 is CASVPGARGNQPQHF. The CDR3 DNA follows: TGTGCCAGCGTGCCAGGGGCTCGGGGCAATCAGCCCCAGCATTTT.

The CDR3 spells CASSSPGQGARGIQYF. CDR3 in DNA: TGTGCCAGCAGCTCCCCGGGACAGGGGGCGCGCGGGATCCAGTACTTC. J is TRBJ2-5 and V is TRBV7-9; 12 bases line up with TRBD1. The trim removed 4 bases at V and 10 bases at J, leaving 13 bases unmatched. This CDR3 has 16 amino acids. CDR1 is SEHNR and CDR2 is FQNEAQ in the germline V gene (reference sequence).

V and J are TRBV18 and TRBJ1-5; no firm D call. Germline V gives CDR1 KGHSH, CDR2 LQKENI. The CDR3 totals 15 residues. The V and J ends lost 2 bases and 0 bases respectively, with 8 bases between them. CDR3 in DNA: TGTGCCAGCTCACCAGAGGGATATAGCAATCAGCCCCAGCATTTT. This encodes CASSPEGYSNQPQHF.

This chain links TRBV4-1 with TRBJ2-2; 8 bases align to TRBD1. Trimming took 0 bases from V and 6 from J; bases not matched to a gene: 3. Germline V CDR1 and CDR2: MGHRA, YSYEKL. The CDR3 totals 15 residues. The CDR3 is CASSQDAQGAGELFF. The CDR3 bases are TGCGCCAGCAGCCAAGATGCACAGGGGGCCGGGGAGCTGTTTTTT.

This sequence joins TRBV19 and TRBJ2-2; 12 nucleotides align to TRBD2. CDR1 LNHDA and CDR2 SQIVND come from the germline V gene (reference sequence). Losses at the gene ends were 4 bases for V and 6 bases for J; bases not matched to a gene: 12. CDR3 length equals 18 residues. In nucleotides, the CDR3 is TGTGCCAGTAGTAGATTCCTGAAGACTAGCGGGAGCTCCGGGGAGCTGTTTTTT. This gives the protein CASSRFLKTSGSSGELFF.

The chain recombines TRBV5-1 with TRBJ1-2, with TRBD1 as a possible D gene (5 bases). CDR1 and CDR2 (germline): SGHRS, YFSETQ. Trimming took off 1 base at V and 6 bases at J, with 16 bases between the two ends. This CDR3 region has 15 residues. DNA for the CDR3: TGCGCCAGCAGCTTGCAGGGAATAGAAATGGATGGCTACACCTTC. Translated, it gives CASSLQGIEMDGYTF.